This T cell receptor beta chain was recovered during a study of blood T cell repertoires in COVID-19. Assay: immunoSEQ multiplex PCR; the TCRdb copy retains only in-frame clones and omits some. The table records 350,000 to 400,000 clones, roughly 91% of them present only once. After removal of 0 bases from V and 2 bases from J, the junction contained 6 bases not matched to a gene. Germline values: CDR1 LGHNA, CDR2 YNFKEQ. This CDR3 has 16 amino acids. Sequencing was carried out using PBMCs or T cells enriched from blood (not recorded which). The V gene is TRBV4-2, the J gene TRBJ1-1, with 7 bases aligning to TRBD1. The source of this sequence is a woman aged 30 to 39 who had recovered from COVID-19. The CDR3 DNA reads as TGTGCCAGCAGCCAAGAACTCGGACAGGTAAACACTGAAGCTTTCTTT. Amino acid sequence: CASSQELGQVNTEAFF.